Listed below are T cell receptor beta chains from one sample, sequenced in a study of neurological immune-mediated disorders. TCRdb reanalysed the 5' RACE reads using MiXCR and keeps one entry per CDR3 protein. The sample includes about 74,000 distinct CDR3 sequences, around 5.2% of them seen just once. The specimen sequenced was PBMCs. These receptors originate from a man between 18 and 29 years old with multiple sclerosis. Both conserved end residues are part of each CDR3.

CDR3: CVSSPHQNEKLFF
V: TRBV18

CDR3: CASSLGQGAFGYTF
V: TRBV5-1

CDR3: CASSELGQGLADTQYF
V: TRBV10-2

CDR3: CSAKVGAFQYF
V: TRBV20-1

CDR3: CANSAGIETEQYF
V: TRBV9

CDR3: CSADARGAVNNEQFF
V: TRBV20-1

CDR3: CASSPLPTGGITDTQYF
V: TRBV18

CDR3: CSARDPSGSQETQYF
V: TRBV20-1

CDR3: CSATGAGNEQFF
V: TRBV20-1

CDR3: CASSLVWGFANSPLHF
V: TRBV11-2

CDR3: CASSLEVGHPYEQYF
V: TRBV5-1

CDR3: CASSLVSGWEEQPQNF
V: TRBV7-8

CDR3: CASSPGYGYTF
V: TRBV11-2

CDR3: CSLYLTDPRGNTQYF
V: TRBV29-1

CDR3: CASSSLGWLAGPSRTYEQYF
V: TRBV12-3/TRBV12-4

CDR3: CASSARGLGTEAFF
V: TRBV12-3/TRBV12-4

CDR3: CSARGPLAVDTQYF
V: TRBV20-1

CDR3: CASSLVRARYNSPLHF
V: TRBV7-2

CDR3: CASYDPWQANEAFF
V: TRBV27